This entry lists 31 T cell receptor beta chains sequenced from one sample in a study of T cell responses to AZD1222 COVID-19 vaccine. Profiled with immunoSEQ multiplex PCR; TCRdb holds only in-frame clones, not every one. The top ten hold 14% to 15% of the sample, which has about 120,000 clones, approximately 90% seen once. The sequencing used peripheral blood, collected on day 0 of AZD1222 vaccination. The receptors here all came from an adult in good health.

V gene TRBV27 combines with J gene TRBJ2-1, with 8 bases aligning to TRBD2. The germline gives CDR1 MNHEY, CDR2 SMNVEV (reference sequence). The CDR3 is made up of 14 amino acids. V gave up 8 bases and J gave up 2 bases; unmatched junction bases: 5. In DNA form, the CDR3 reads TGTGCCAGCCCCTCGGGACTAGCCTACAATGAGCAGTTCTTC. Its translation: CASPSGLAYNEQFF.

The V call is TRBV6-2 or TRBV6-3, the J call TRBJ2-1; 11 nucleotides match TRBD2. With V trimmed by 4 bases and J by 5 bases, 4 bases remained unmatched. This CDR3 region has 15 residues. Germline assignment: CDR1 MNHEY and CDR2 SVGEGT. The CDR3 DNA sequence: TGTGCCAGCAGTTCTACGGGACTAGCGGACAATGAGCAGTTCTTC. Its translation: CASSSTGLADNEQFF.

The genes are TRBV11-2 and TRBJ2-3, with 15 positions matching TRBD2. The J segment lost 2 bases and the V segment lost 1 base, leaving 7 bases of the junction unmatched. The CDR3 has 19 residues. Germline loops: CDR1 SGHAT, CDR2 FQNNGV. The CDR3 protein is CASSLGGLAGGLYTDTQYF. The CDR3 DNA sequence: TGTGCCAGCAGCTTAGGGGGACTAGCGGGGGGCCTATACACAGATACGCAGTATTTT.

The chain is built from TRBV7-9 and TRBJ1-1; tentative D call: TRBD1 (5 bases). CDR3 length: 16 residues. Between the trimmed V and J ends, which lost 1 base and 1 base, there was a span of 13 bases. Germline-derived CDR1 and CDR2 are SEHNR and FQNEAQ (reference sequence). CDR3 sequence: CASSLVQGATNTEAFF. CDR3 nucleotides: TGTGCCAGCAGCTTAGTGCAGGGAGCGACGAACACTGAAGCTTTCTTT.

The genes are TRBV6-2 or TRBV6-3 and TRBJ2-1, with 7 bases identical to TRBD2. The CDR3 extends over 14 amino acids. The germline CDR1 and CDR2 sequences are MNHEY and SVGEGT. J gave up 6 bases and V 0 bases, and 2 bases lay outside the gene matches. CDR3 protein: CASSYSRGTNEQFF. The CDR3 DNA reads TGTGCCAGCAGTTACTCGCGGGGGACCAATGAGCAGTTCTTC.

This rearrangement joins TRBV7-2 to TRBJ1-2; 7 nucleotides align to TRBD1. The CDR3 runs to 14 residues. Losses at the gene ends were 5 bases for V and 7 bases for J; bases not matched to a gene: 10. Per the germline V gene, CDR1 is SGHTA and CDR2 is FQGNSA. The DNA of the CDR3 is TGTGCCAGCAGCCCCCTGACAGGGATAAGTGGCTACACCTTC. Translation gives CASSPLTGISGYTF.

The gene calls are TRBV9 and TRBJ1-2, with D tentatively TRBD1 (5 bases). This CDR3 spans 18 amino acids. Trimming pared 0 bases from V and 6 bases from J, leaving 24 bases between. Germline V gives CDR1 SGDLS, CDR2 YYNGEE. Written as DNA, the CDR3 is TGTGCCAGCAGCGTAGCCAGGGACGGATCCGAAGTTAATGATGGCTACACCTTC. Protein sequence: CASSVARDGSEVNDGYTF.

This rearrangement joins TRBV10-3 to TRBJ1-1, with TRBD1 identical over 8 bases. Germline-derived CDR1 and CDR2 are ENHRY and SYGVKD. The CDR3 is 12 residues long. The ends lost 10 bases at V and 5 bases at J; junction bases unmatched: 6. The CDR3 DNA follows: TGTGCCAGTCGACAGGGGATAACTGAAGCTTTCTTT. This gives the protein CASRQGITEAFF.

The rearrangement joins TRBV25-1 to TRBJ1-1, with D perhaps TRBD1 (5 bases). CDR1 is MGHDK and CDR2 is SYGVNS in the germline V gene. The CDR3 has 16 amino acids. The V and J ends lost 4 bases and 2 bases respectively, with 17 bases between them. CDR3 residues: CASSGLRGAENTEAFF. In DNA, the CDR3 is TGTGCCAGCAGTGGGTTACGAGGGGCCGAAAACACTGAAGCTTTCTTT.

In this sample, this clone turned up once. This rearrangement joins TRBV10-2 to TRBJ1-1; perhaps TRBD1 as D (5 bases). The V gene's germline CDR1 is WSHSY and CDR2 SAAADI. V was cut by 8 bases and J by 1 base, with 11 bases left in between. This CDR3 has 13 amino acids. CDR3 sequence reads: CASLGVSNTEAFF. The CDR3 region has the DNA TGCGCCAGCCTGGGGGTGTCGAACACTGAAGCTTTCTTT.

The rearrangement joins TRBV5-8 to TRBJ1-5, with D tentatively TRBD1 (6 bases). The CDR3 length is 12 residues. Germline V CDR1 and CDR2: SGHTS, YDEGEE. V was cut by 6 bases and J by 6 bases, with 10 bases left in between. The CDR3 nucleotides are TGTGCCAGCACCCAGGGGTTTCAGCCCCAGCATTTT. The encoded protein is CASTQGFQPQHF.

The chain uses TRBV19 and TRBJ2-7; D possibly corresponds to TRBD2 (6 bases). CDR1 is LNHDA and CDR2 is SQIVND in the germline V gene (reference sequence). Trimming cost V 3 bases and J 2 bases, with 8 bases left between them. The CDR3 totals 13 residues. CDR3 sequence (DNA): TGTGCCAGTAGTATTGGCGGGACCTACGAGCAGTACTTC. Its translation is CASSIGGTYEQYF. Using reference TRBV19 and TRBJ2-7 for the parts outside the CDR3, the full variable domain is DGGITQSPKYLFRKEGQNVTLSCEQNLNHDAMYWYRQDPGQGLRLIYYSQIVNDFQKGDIAEGYSVSREKKESFPLTVTSAQKNPTAFYLCASSIGGTYEQYFGPGTRLTVT.

The V call is TRBV7-2, the J call TRBJ2-5; D is uncertain. Germline CDR1 and CDR2: SGHTA and FQGNSA. CDR3 size: 14 residues. The ends were cut back, 1 base at V and 1 base at J, with 7 bases in the middle. The CDR3 DNA is TGTGCCAGCAGCTTAGGACACCCCCAAGAGACCCAGTACTTC. Translating it yields CASSLGHPQETQYF.

This clone occurred once. The chain uses TRBV11-2 and TRBJ2-7; D is undetermined. Germline V gene sequence: CDR1 SGHAT, CDR2 FQNNGV. V was pared by 0 bases and J by 6 bases, with 9 bases between. The CDR3 runs 13 residues. The CDR3 is CASSLDRTGEQYF. The DNA for the CDR3 is TGTGCCAGCAGCTTAGACCGTACCGGCGAGCAGTACTTC.

Comment on this clone: Distinct nucleotide sequences in the sample also encode this CDR3. The chain uses TRBV19 and TRBJ1-5; no firm D call. This CDR3 comprises 12 residues. The V gene's germline CDR1 is LNHDA and CDR2 SQIVND (reference sequence). V dropped 3 bases and J dropped 4 bases, with 4 bases sitting between them. The CDR3 DNA sequence: TGTGCCAGTAGTATTGGTAATCAGCCCCAGCATTTT. It yields the protein CASSIGNQPQHF. The whole variable domain, remainder taken from reference TRBV19 and TRBJ1-5, is DGGITQSPKYLFRKEGQNVTLSCEQNLNHDAMYWYRQDPGQGLRLIYYSQIVNDFQKGDIAEGYSVSREKKESFPLTVTSAQKNPTAFYLCASSIGNQPQHFGDGTRLSIL.

The rearrangement joins TRBV12-3 or TRBV12-4 to TRBJ1-2; the D is unclear. V lost 8 bases to trimming and J lost 7 bases, with 8 bases between them. This CDR3 comprises 10 residues. The CDR3 here is CASWLGGYTF. The CDR3 DNA is TGTGCCAGCTGGTTAGGTGGCTACACCTTC.

The chain links TRBV6-2 or TRBV6-3 to TRBJ1-1, with D perhaps matching TRBD1 (5 bases). In germline, CDR1 is MNHEY, CDR2 SVGEGT. The CDR3 runs 13 residues. Trimming stripped 5 bases from V and 7 bases from J, with 14 bases between. Here the CDR3 reads CASSNLRDGEAFF. The CDR3 DNA reads TGTGCCAGCAGTAACCTCCGGGACGGTGAAGCTTTCTTT.

The rearrangement links TRBV4-3 to TRBJ1-4; 7 bases are a match to TRBD1. With 2 bases clipped from V and 8 bases from J, the junction kept 14 bases outside the gene matches. The germline V gene encodes CDR1 LGHNA and CDR2 YSLEER. The CDR3 extends over 17 amino acids. DNA of the CDR3: TGCGCCAGCAGCCAAAACCGGGACAGATCGAGTGGGGAAAAACTGTTTTTT. This codes for CASSQNRDRSSGEKLFF.

The genes are TRBV7-9 and TRBJ2-7; either TRBD1 or TRBD2 may fit D (5 bases each). The CDR3 is 12 amino acids. The V end was cut by 2 bases, the J end by 6 bases, with 8 bases between. Germline CDR1 is SEHNR and CDR2 is FQNEAQ (reference sequence). CDR3 loop: CASSLMGVEQYF. The CDR3 region has the DNA TGTGCCAGCAGCTTAATGGGGGTCGAGCAGTACTTC.

The chain is built from TRBV19 and TRBJ1-2; D possibly corresponds to TRBD1 (6 bases). Trimming left V 3 bases short and J 3 bases short, with 20 bases between. The CDR3 totals 17 residues. CDR1 is LNHDA, CDR2 SQIVND, per germline (reference sequence). CDR3 loop: CASSMDGTTKWDYGYTF. Written as DNA, the CDR3 is TGTGCCAGTAGTATGGACGGGACAACCAAGTGGGACTATGGCTACACCTTC.

This clone showed up just a few times. V gene TRBV3-1 (or the pseudogene TRBV3-2) combines with J gene TRBJ1-1, with D possibly matching TRBD1 (5 bases). The germline gives CDR1 LGHDT, CDR2 YNNKEL (reference sequence). This CDR3 comprises 16 residues. Trimming shortened V by 3 bases and J by 0 bases, and 14 bases separated the two germline ends. In DNA, the CDR3 is TGTGCCAGCAGCCAGGGAGAGGTGGGGGTGAACACTGAAGCTTTCTTT. It encodes CASSQGEVGVNTEAFF.

The V call is TRBV9, the J call TRBJ2-1; 9 bases agree with TRBD2. Trimming cost V 4 bases and J 6 bases; bases outside gene matches: 11. Germline lookup yields CDR1 SGDLS and CDR2 YYNGEE. CDR3 size: 16 residues. The CDR3, as DNA: TGTGCCAGCAGCTCCCGTTTTGCGGGGGGGCTCAATGAGCAGTTCTTC. Encoded protein: CASSSRFAGGLNEQFF.

This chain connects TRBV10-2 to TRBJ1-4; 7 bases fit TRBD1. The germline gives CDR1 WSHSY, CDR2 SAAADI. This CDR3 contains 15 residues. After removal of 7 bases from V and 4 bases from J, the junction contained 9 bases not matched to a gene. The DNA of the CDR3 is TGCGCCAGCACCGCTTACCAGGGGGGTAATGAAAAACTGTTTTTT. Its translation is CASTAYQGGNEKLFF.

The V call is TRBV9, the J call TRBJ1-2; tentatively, D is TRBD1 (5 bases). Trimming pared 0 bases from V and 4 bases from J, leaving 13 bases between. Germline V gene lookup returns CDR1 SGDLS and CDR2 YYNGEE. This CDR3 contains 15 residues. The DNA of the CDR3 is TGTGCCAGCAGCGTAGATCCTACCGGGGGCTATGGCTACACCTTC. It encodes CASSVDPTGGYGYTF.

The chain combines TRBV11-2 with TRBJ2-7, with D hard to call. CDR3 length: 15 amino acids. In germline, CDR1 is SGHAT, CDR2 FQNNGV. V shed 6 bases and J shed 2 bases, with 17 bases lying between them. This CDR3 is CASRPNPTYPYEQYF. The CDR3 coding sequence is TGTGCCAGCAGACCAAACCCTACGTACCCCTACGAGCAGTACTTC.

This CDR3 reads CASSSGTVNTEAFF. CDR3 sequence (DNA): TGTGCCAGCAGTTCCGGGACGGTGAACACTGAAGCTTTCTTT. The chain couples TRBV28 to TRBJ1-1, with TRBD1 as a possible D gene (5 bases). Germline V gene lookup returns CDR1 MDHEN and CDR2 SYDVKM. V was clipped by 4 bases and J by 0 bases, with 9 bases between them. This CDR3 comprises 14 residues.

The J gene is TRBJ1-3, the V gene TRBV18; no reliable D call. The CDR3 loop spans 13 amino acids. Trimming shortened V by 3 bases and J by 4 bases, and 7 bases separated the two germline ends. The germline V gene has CDR1 KGHSH and CDR2 LQKENI. The CDR3 loop reads CASSPLQGNTIYF. The CDR3 nucleotides are TGTGCCAGCTCACCCCTACAGGGAAACACCATATATTTT.

The chain combines TRBV12-3 or TRBV12-4 with TRBJ2-7; D is uncertain. This CDR3 is built from 11 residues. Trimming removed 6 bases at V and 6 bases at J, with 9 bases between. The CDR3 DNA follows: TGTGCCAGCAGCACCCGTGGCGAGCAGTACTTC. Translated, it gives CASSTRGEQYF.

This chain links TRBV27 with TRBJ1-2, with D hard to call. CDR1 is MNHEY, CDR2 SMNVEV, per germline (reference sequence). V was cut by 5 bases and J by 1 base, with 11 bases left in between. This CDR3 is 14 amino acids long. The CDR3 DNA sequence: TGTGCCAGCAGTCATACCCTGGGTAACTATGGCTACACCTTC. The encoded protein is CASSHTLGNYGYTF.

The genes are TRBV19 and TRBJ2-2, with 10 nucleotides matching TRBD1. This CDR3 spans 16 amino acids. The V and J ends lost 5 bases and 6 bases, in that order; junction bases with no gene match: 9. Germline V gene lookup returns CDR1 LNHDA and CDR2 SQIVND (reference sequence). The CDR3 spells CASSPSGTGAPGELFF. CDR3 coding DNA: TGTGCCAGTAGTCCCTCTGGGACAGGGGCCCCCGGGGAGCTGTTTTTT.

The V call is TRBV10-2, the J call TRBJ1-3; D unresolved. This CDR3 is built from 16 residues. The germline V gene has CDR1 WSHSY and CDR2 SAAADI. The germline V and J ends were trimmed by 1 base and 4 bases, with 14 bases remaining between them. DNA for the CDR3: TGCGCCAGCAGTGAGTGGCGGCCCCATGGGGGAAACACCATATATTTT. Translation gives CASSEWRPHGGNTIYF.